This TCR beta chain originates from a study of blood T cell repertoires in COVID-19. Sequenced by immunoSEQ multiplex PCR; TCRdb stores in-frame clones only, minus some. This table holds some 100,000 clones, over 80% found once. This clone was seen a few times. The receptor was derived from a woman aged 60-75 years with active COVID-19. Source material: peripheral blood.

The DNA for the CDR3 is TGCGCCAGCAGCTTGGACAGGGGCAGCAATCAGCCCCAGCATTTT. The encoded protein is CASSLDRGSNQPQHF. This sequence joins TRBV5-1 and TRBJ1-5; TRBD1 aligns across 7 bases. The ends lost 0 bases at V and 1 base at J; junction bases unmatched: 1. This CDR3 has 15 residues. Germline V gene lookup returns CDR1 SGHRS and CDR2 YFSETQ.